The sample holds many counts of the clone carrying this TCR beta chain. The target antigen is unknown. This entry belongs to a study of Graves' ophthalmopathy and Graves' hyperthyroidism. Findings of the study overall: Blood also harbored most expanded thyroid clonotypes above 0.001 frequency.

Deletions cut 10 bases from V and 4 bases from J, with 19 bases between. The CDR3 length is 15 residues. Ophthalmopathy donors' eye disease showed moderate-to-severe activity, CAS of at least 3, NOSPECS of at least 4 and duration under 3 months. Clinical symptoms, serum thyroxine, TRAb, thyroid ultrasound and orbital computed tomography were relied on for diagnosis. RNA transcripts served as template for amplifying TCR beta CDR3 sequences. First-round RT-PCR with HTBI primers preceded a second-round multiplex PCR. A single record per CDR3 protein comes from TCRdb applying MiXCR to the multiplex PCR reads. The table lists some 160,000 distinct CDR3 sequences, 35% to 50% of them singletons.

Material: peripheral blood. The sequence derives from a man aged 30 to 45 with Graves' ophthalmopathy. The rearrangement joins TRBV12-3 or TRBV12-4 to TRBJ2-2; D is tentatively TRBD1 or TRBD2 (5 bases each). The CDR3 DNA is TGTGCCACTTCTACCGGGACCTCGATCACCGGGGAGCTGTTTTTT. It codes for CATSTGTSITGELFF.